This T cell receptor (beta chain) came from a study of response to subunit inactivated influenza vaccine. Study observations and caveats: New T cells are recruited in small numbers by each seasonal influenza vaccination, according to the authors' suggestion.

The CDR3 spans 14 residues. V lost 6 bases and J lost 5, with 19 bases in between. Germline V gene lookup returns CDR1 DFQATT and CDR2 SNEGSKA (reference sequence). This clonotype appeared a few times. The target antigen is unknown. A single record per CDR3 protein comes from TCRdb applying MiXCR to the RT-PCR reads. In the table there are around 530,000 distinct CDR3 sequences, 12% of which are singletons. The sequences come from PBMCs from blood, collected on the day of vaccination. The TCR sequence derives from a man aged 45-60 years who received an inactivated influenza vaccine. The chain carries TRBV20-1 and TRBJ2-5; D is unresolved. The CDR3 DNA follows: TGCAGTGCCCCCCCGGGCGGAATAGGGGAGACCCAGTACTTC. Protein product: CSAPPGGIGETQYF.